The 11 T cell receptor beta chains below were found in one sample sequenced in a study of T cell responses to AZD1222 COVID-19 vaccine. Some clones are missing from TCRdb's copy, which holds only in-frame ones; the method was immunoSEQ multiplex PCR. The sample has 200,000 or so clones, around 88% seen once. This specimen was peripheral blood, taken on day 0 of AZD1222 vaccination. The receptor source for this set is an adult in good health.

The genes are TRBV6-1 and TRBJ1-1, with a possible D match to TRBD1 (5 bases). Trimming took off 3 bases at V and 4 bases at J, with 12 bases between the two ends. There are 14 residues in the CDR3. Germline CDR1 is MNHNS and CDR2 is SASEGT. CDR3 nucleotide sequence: TGTGCCAGCAGTGACGACAGTGAGGGCACTGAAGCTTTCTTT. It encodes CASSDDSEGTEAFF.

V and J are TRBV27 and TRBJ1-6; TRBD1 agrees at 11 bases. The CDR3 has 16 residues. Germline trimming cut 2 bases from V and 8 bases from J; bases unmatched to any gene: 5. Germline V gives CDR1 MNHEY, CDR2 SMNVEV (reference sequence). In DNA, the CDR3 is TGTGCCAGCAGTTTAGGGGACAGGGGGGTGGATTCACCCCTCCACTTT. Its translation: CASSLGDRGVDSPLHF.

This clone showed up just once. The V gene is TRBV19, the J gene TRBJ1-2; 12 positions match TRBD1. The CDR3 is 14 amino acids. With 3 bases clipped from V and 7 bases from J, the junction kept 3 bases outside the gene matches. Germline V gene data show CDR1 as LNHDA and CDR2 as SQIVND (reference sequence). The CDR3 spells CASSMGQGAGGYTF. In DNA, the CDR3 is TGTGCCAGTAGTATGGGACAGGGGGCCGGTGGCTACACCTTC.

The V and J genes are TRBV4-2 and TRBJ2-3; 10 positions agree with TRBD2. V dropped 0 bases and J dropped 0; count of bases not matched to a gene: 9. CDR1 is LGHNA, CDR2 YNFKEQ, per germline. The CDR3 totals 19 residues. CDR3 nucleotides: TGTGCCAGCAGCCAAGATATCCTAGCGGGGGCCACGAGCACAGATACGCAGTATTTT. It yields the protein CASSQDILAGATSTDTQYF.

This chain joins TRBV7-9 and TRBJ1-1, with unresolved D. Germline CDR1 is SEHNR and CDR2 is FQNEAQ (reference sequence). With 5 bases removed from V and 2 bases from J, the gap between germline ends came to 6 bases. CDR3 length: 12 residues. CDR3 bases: TGTGCCAGCAGCGGTCGCAACACTGAAGCTTTCTTT. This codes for CASSGRNTEAFF.

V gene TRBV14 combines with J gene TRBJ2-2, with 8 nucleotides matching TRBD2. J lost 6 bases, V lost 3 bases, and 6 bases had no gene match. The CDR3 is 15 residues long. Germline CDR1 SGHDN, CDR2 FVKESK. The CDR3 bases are TGTGCCAGCAGCCACTGGACGGGAGGGCCCGGGGAGCTGTTTTTT. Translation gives CASSHWTGGPGELFF. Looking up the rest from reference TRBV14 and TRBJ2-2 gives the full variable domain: EAGVTQFPSHSVIEKGQTVTLRCDPISGHDNLYWYRRVMGKEIKFLLHFVKESKQDESGMPNNRFLAERTGGTYSTLKVQPAELEDSGVYFCASSHWTGGPGELFFGEGSRLTVL.

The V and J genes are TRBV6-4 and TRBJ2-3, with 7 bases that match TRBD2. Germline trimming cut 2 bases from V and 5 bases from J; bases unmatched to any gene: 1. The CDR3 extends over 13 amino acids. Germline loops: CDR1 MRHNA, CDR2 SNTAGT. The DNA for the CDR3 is TGTGCCAGCAGTGACGAGCGGGGAGATACGCAGTATTTT. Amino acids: CASSDERGDTQYF.

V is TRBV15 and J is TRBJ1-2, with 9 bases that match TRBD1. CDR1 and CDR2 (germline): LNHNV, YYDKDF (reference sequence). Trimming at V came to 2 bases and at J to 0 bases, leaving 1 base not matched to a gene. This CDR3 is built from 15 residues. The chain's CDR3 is CATSRRTGANYGYTF. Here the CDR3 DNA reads TGTGCCACCAGCAGAAGGACAGGGGCTAACTATGGCTACACCTTC.

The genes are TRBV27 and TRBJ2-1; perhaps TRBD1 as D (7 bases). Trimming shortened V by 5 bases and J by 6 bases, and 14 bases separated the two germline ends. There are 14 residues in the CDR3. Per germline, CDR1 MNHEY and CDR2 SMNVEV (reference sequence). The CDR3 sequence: CASSRGGGINEQFF. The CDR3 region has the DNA TGTGCCAGCAGTAGAGGGGGCGGGATCAATGAGCAGTTCTTC.

The CDR3 reads CASSSGTGGNEEKLFF. In DNA, the CDR3 is TGCGCCAGCAGCTCCGGGACAGGGGGCAACGAAGAAAAACTGTTTTTT. The V gene is TRBV5-1, the J gene TRBJ1-4, with 12 bases identical to TRBD1. This CDR3 comprises 16 residues. The V gene's germline CDR1 is SGHRS and CDR2 YFSETQ. The V segment lost 3 bases and the J segment 8 bases; nucleotides outside the gene matches: 8.

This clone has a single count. The CDR3 DNA sequence: TGTGCCAGCTCACTCGAGTGGGGGAGAGTGACTGAAGCTTTCTTT. As protein: CASSLEWGRVTEAFF. This sequence joins TRBV18 and TRBJ1-1; D possibly corresponds to TRBD1 (5 bases). V dropped 4 bases and J dropped 5 bases, with 17 bases sitting between them. Per germline, CDR1 KGHSH and CDR2 LQKENI. This CDR3 contains 15 residues.